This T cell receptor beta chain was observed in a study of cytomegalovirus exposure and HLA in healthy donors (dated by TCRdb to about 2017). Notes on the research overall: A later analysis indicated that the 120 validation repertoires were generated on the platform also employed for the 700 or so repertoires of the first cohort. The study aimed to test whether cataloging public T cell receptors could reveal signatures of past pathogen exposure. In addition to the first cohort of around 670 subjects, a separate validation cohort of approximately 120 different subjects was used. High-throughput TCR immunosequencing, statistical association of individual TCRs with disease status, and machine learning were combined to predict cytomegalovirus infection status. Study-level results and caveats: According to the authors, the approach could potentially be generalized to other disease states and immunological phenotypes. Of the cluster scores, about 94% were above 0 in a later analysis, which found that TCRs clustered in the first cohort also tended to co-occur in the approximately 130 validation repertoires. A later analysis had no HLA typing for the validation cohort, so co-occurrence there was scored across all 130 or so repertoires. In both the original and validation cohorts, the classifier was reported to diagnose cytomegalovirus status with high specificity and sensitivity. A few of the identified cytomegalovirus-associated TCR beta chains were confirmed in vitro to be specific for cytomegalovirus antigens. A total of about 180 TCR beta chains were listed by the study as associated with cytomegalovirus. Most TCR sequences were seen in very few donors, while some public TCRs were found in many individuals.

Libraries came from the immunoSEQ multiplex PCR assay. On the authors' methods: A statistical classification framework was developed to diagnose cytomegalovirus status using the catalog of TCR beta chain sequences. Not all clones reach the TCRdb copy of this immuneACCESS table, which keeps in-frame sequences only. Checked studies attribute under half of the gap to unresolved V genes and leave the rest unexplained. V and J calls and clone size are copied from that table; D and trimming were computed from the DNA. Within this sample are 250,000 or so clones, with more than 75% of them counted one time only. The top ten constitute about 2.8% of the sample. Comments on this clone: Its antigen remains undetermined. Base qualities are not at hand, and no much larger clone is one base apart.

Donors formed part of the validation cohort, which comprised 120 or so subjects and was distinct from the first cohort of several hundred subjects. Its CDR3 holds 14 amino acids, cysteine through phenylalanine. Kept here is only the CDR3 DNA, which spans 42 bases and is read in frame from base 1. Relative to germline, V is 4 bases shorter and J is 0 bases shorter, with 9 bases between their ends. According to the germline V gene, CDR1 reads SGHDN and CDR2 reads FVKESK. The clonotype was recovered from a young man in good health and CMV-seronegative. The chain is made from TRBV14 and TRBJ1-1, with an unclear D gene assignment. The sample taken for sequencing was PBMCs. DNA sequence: TGTGCCAGCAGCCTAGCGATGATGAACACTGAAGCTTTCTTT. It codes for CASSLAMMNTEAFF.